The 29 T cell receptor beta chains presented below share a single source sample, sequenced in a study of somatic mutations in cytotoxic T cells in rheumatoid arthritis. TCRdb keeps only in-frame clones here, not all; method: immunoSEQ multiplex PCR. The sample holds 18,000 or so clones; roughly 80% are singletons and the top ten take about 10%. Sequencing was carried out using CD8+ T cells sorted from blood. These receptors were collected from an adult with rheumatoid arthritis.

The V and J genes are TRBV14 and TRBJ2-7; TRBD2 might be the D (6 bases). In germline, CDR1 is SGHDN, CDR2 FVKESK. The CDR3 runs to 16 residues. The V end was cut by 2 bases, the J end by 1 base, with 15 bases between. The CDR3 loop is CASSQFGGSHSYEQYF. The CDR3 DNA follows: TGTGCCAGCAGCCAATTCGGAGGGTCCCATTCCTACGAGCAGTACTTC. The whole variable domain, remainder taken from reference TRBV14 and TRBJ2-7, is EAGVTQFPSHSVIEKGQTVTLRCDPISGHDNLYWYRRVMGKEIKFLLHFVKESKQDESGMPNNRFLAERTGGTYSTLKVQPAELEDSGVYFCASSQFGGSHSYEQYFGPGTRLTVT.

The V and J genes are TRBV9 and TRBJ1-5; tentative D call: TRBD1 (5 bases). Germline lookup yields CDR1 SGDLS and CDR2 YYNGEE. The CDR3 has 14 amino acids. Between the trimmed V and J ends, which lost 2 bases and 3 bases, there was a span of 9 bases. The CDR3 nucleotides are TGTGCCAGCAGCGTGTGGGGGGACAATCAGCCCCAGCATTTT. Residues: CASSVWGDNQPQHF.

In this sample, this clone turned up a few times. The chain combines TRBV13 with TRBJ2-3, with D possibly matching TRBD2 (6 bases). Germline CDR1 reads PRHDT; CDR2 reads FYEKMQ (reference sequence). V lost 1 base and J lost 2, with 13 bases in between. The CDR3 spans 16 residues. CDR3 residues: CASSLEGEEDTDTQYF. In DNA form, the CDR3 reads TGTGCCAGCAGCTTAGAAGGGGAGGAGGACACAGATACGCAGTATTTT.

The sample holds one count of this clone. The chain employs TRBV28 and TRBJ1-1, with D unclear. The CDR3 runs 14 residues. Trimming shortened V by 7 bases and J by 0 bases, and 12 bases separated the two germline ends. Germline V gene sequence: CDR1 MDHEN, CDR2 SYDVKM. The CDR3 sequence is CASTPVAMNTEAFF. The CDR3 DNA reads as TGTGCCAGCACCCCGGTTGCCATGAACACTGAAGCTTTCTTT.

The gene calls are TRBV7-9 and TRBJ2-5, with 8 bases fitting TRBD2. The CDR3 length is 14 residues. CDR1 is SEHNR, CDR2 FQNEAQ, per germline (reference sequence). The ends lost 5 bases at V and 6 bases at J; junction bases unmatched: 8. CDR3 nucleotides: TGTGCCAGCAGCCACCGGGGGGGGCCGAAGACCCAGTACTTC. This sequence encodes CASSHRGGPKTQYF.

The genes are TRBV4-2 and TRBJ2-1; D may correspond to TRBD1 or TRBD2 (6 bases each). Trimming removed 2 bases from V and 8 bases from J, with 16 bases in between. CDR1 is LGHNA, CDR2 YNFKEQ, per germline. CDR3 length equals 15 residues. The CDR3 protein is CASSQRDSPGDEQFF. Written as DNA, the CDR3 is TGTGCCAGCAGCCAAAGGGACTCCCCAGGGGATGAGCAGTTCTTC.

This clone was observed a single time. V is TRBV6-1 and J is TRBJ2-7; no clear D gene. V was pared by 5 bases and J by 2 bases, with 10 bases between. This CDR3 comprises 13 residues. Germline CDR1 reads MNHNS; CDR2 reads SASEGT. In DNA, the CDR3 is TGTGCCAGCAGTCCCCGTTTACCCTACGAGCAGTACTTC. Translation: CASSPRLPYEQYF.

V usage is TRBV25-1 and J usage is TRBJ2-1; D may be TRBD2 (6 bases). V gave up 7 bases and J gave up 8 bases, with 18 bases separating them. Germline CDR1 MGHDK, CDR2 SYGVNS. This CDR3 has 14 amino acids. The CDR3 reads CASIRRGSPDEQFF. The DNA of the CDR3 is TGTGCCAGCATCAGGCGGGGTAGTCCCGATGAGCAGTTCTTC.

This clone was observed a single time. The rearrangement uses TRBV7-4 and TRBJ2-1; maybe TRBD2 (5 bases). Germline CDR1 and CDR2: SGHVT and SQSDAQ. V lost 1 base, J lost 4 bases, and 17 bases lay in between. This CDR3 region has 17 residues. CDR3 in amino acids: CASSLDWVPPGYNEQFF. For the CDR3, the DNA is TGTGCCAGCAGCTTAGATTGGGTGCCACCGGGGTACAATGAGCAGTTCTTC.

This chain joins TRBV7-9 and TRBJ2-1, with a weak D call TRBD2 (5 bases). V lost 3 bases and J 4 bases, leaving 7 bases between the germline ends. CDR1 is SEHNR, CDR2 FQNEAQ, per germline (reference sequence). The CDR3 sequence is 13 residues long. This chain's CDR3 is CASSFPGYNEQFF. The CDR3 DNA follows: TGTGCCAGCAGCTTCCCGGGGTACAATGAGCAGTTCTTC.

The rearrangement joins TRBV6-1 to TRBJ1-5; D unclear. This CDR3 comprises 16 residues. Per the germline V gene, CDR1 is MNHNS and CDR2 is SASEGT. Deletions cut 3 bases from V and 3 bases from J, with 15 bases between. CDR3 sequence (DNA): TGTGCCAGCAGTGAGAGCCCCGGACGGCACAATCAGCCCCAGCATTTT. This codes for CASSESPGRHNQPQHF.

J is TRBJ2-4 and V is TRBV27; perhaps TRBD2 as D (5 bases). Germline CDR1 reads MNHEY; CDR2 reads SMNVEV (reference sequence). The CDR3 runs to 14 residues. Trimming pared 0 bases from V and 9 bases from J, leaving 12 bases between. CDR3 nucleotides: TGTGCCAGCAGTTTATCCGCCGCTGAGGGCATTCAGTACTTC. Translating it yields CASSLSAAEGIQYF.

The J gene is TRBJ2-1, the V gene TRBV7-2; 10 bases match TRBD2. V was pared by 2 bases and J by 0 bases, with 4 bases of the junction left unmatched. CDR3 length: 17 amino acids. Germline CDR1 SGHTA, CDR2 FQGNSA. CDR3 DNA: TGTGCCAGCAGCTTATTAGCGGGGGGCCTCTCCTACAATGAGCAGTTCTTC. Its protein product is CASSLLAGGLSYNEQFF.

The CDR3 reads CASSQGLYTDTQYF. The CDR3 region has the DNA TGTGCCAGCAGTCAGGGTCTTTACACAGATACGCAGTATTTT. V gene TRBV25-1 combines with J gene TRBJ2-3; D might be TRBD1 (5 bases). This CDR3 is built from 14 residues. Trimming stripped 5 bases from V and 2 bases from J, with 11 bases between. From germline, CDR1 is MGHDK and CDR2 SYGVNS.

In its sample, this clone was seen a few times. This sequence joins TRBV27 and TRBJ1-5; D remains unclear. V lost 5 bases and J lost 6, with 11 bases in between. The CDR3 contains 13 residues. Per germline, CDR1 MNHEY and CDR2 SMNVEV (reference sequence). CDR3 region: CASSLAGFQPQHF. CDR3 nucleotides: TGTGCCAGCAGTCTGGCGGGGTTTCAGCCCCAGCATTTT.

The chain joins TRBV11-2 to TRBJ2-3; D perhaps matches TRBD1 (5 bases). The CDR3 extends over 14 amino acids. V lost 5 bases to trimming and J lost 4 bases, with 13 bases between them. Germline-derived CDR1 and CDR2 are SGHAT and FQNNGV. The CDR3 DNA reads as TGTGCCAGCAGCCTACAGGCCACCGCAGATACGCAGTATTTT. This encodes CASSLQATADTQYF. Complete variable domain (other parts from reference TRBV11-2 and TRBJ2-3): EAGVAQSPRYKIIEKRQSVAFWCNPISGHATLYWYQQILGQGPKLLIQFQNNGVVDDSQLPKDRFSAERLKGVDSTLKIQPAKLEDSAVYLCASSLQATADTQYFGPGTRLTVL.

The rearrangement uses TRBV7-8 and TRBJ2-6, with D hard to call. Germline CDR1 is SGHVS and CDR2 is FQNEAQ. The CDR3 totals 15 residues. Trimming pared 2 bases from V and 0 bases from J, leaving 5 bases between. CDR3 loop: CASSLWVSGANVLTF. Here the CDR3 DNA reads TGTGCCAGCAGCTTATGGGTCTCTGGGGCCAACGTCCTGACTTTC.

This clone was picked up one time. The chain recombines TRBV6-1 with TRBJ2-7; 8 bases map to TRBD1. Germline-derived CDR1 and CDR2 are MNHNS and SASEGT. This CDR3 comprises 16 residues. V was clipped by 3 bases and J by 4 bases; unmatched bases: 11. This CDR3 is CASSDRTGFLVYEQYF. The CDR3 DNA reads as TGTGCCAGCAGTGACAGGACAGGGTTTTTAGTTTACGAGCAGTACTTC.

The V gene is TRBV12-5, the J gene TRBJ2-1, with 7 positions matching TRBD2. This CDR3 is 16 amino acids long. V shed 0 bases and J 8 bases; nucleotides not matched to a gene: 10. From germline, CDR1 is LGHNT and CDR2 FRNRAP. The CDR3 is CASGLVPAGTGDEQFF. The CDR3, as DNA: TGTGCTAGTGGTTTGGTCCCAGCGGGGACCGGCGATGAGCAGTTCTTC.

The rearrangement joins TRBV29-1 to TRBJ2-3; D unresolved. The V end was cut by 3 bases, the J end by 2 bases, with 9 bases between. This CDR3 has 13 residues. Germline V gene sequence: CDR1 SQVTM, CDR2 ANQGSEA. CDR3 DNA: TGCAGCGTTGACGAACCCTACACAGATACGCAGTATTTT. This gives the protein CSVDEPYTDTQYF.

This rearrangement joins TRBV7-9 to TRBJ2-7, with 10 bases that match TRBD1. This CDR3 is 15 amino acids long. V shed 4 bases, J shed 5 bases, and the junction held 8 bases outside the gene matches. Per the germline V gene, CDR1 is SEHNR and CDR2 is FQNEAQ (reference sequence). The CDR3 reads CASSSGGQGTHEQYF. The CDR3 region has the DNA TGTGCCAGCAGCTCCGGGGGACAGGGGACCCACGAGCAGTACTTC.

By share, this clone counts as medium-sized. This same CDR3 is encoded by further DNA sequences in the sample. The DNA of the CDR3 is TGTGCCAGCAGCTTTGGGGGGGAGAATGAGCAGTTCTTC. It translates to CASSFGGENEQFF. The chain links TRBV7-6 to TRBJ2-1; 7 bases align to TRBD2. The CDR3 consists of 13 residues. V lost 3 bases to trimming and J lost 7 bases; unmatched junction nucleotides: 3. Germline values: CDR1 SGHVS, CDR2 FNYEAQ.

The J gene is TRBJ2-7, the V gene TRBV7-9, with D unresolved. Deletions cut 3 bases from V and 0 bases from J, with 15 bases between. The germline CDR1 and CDR2 sequences are SEHNR and FQNEAQ (reference sequence). The CDR3 runs 16 residues. The CDR3 sequence is CASSLGLASNSYEQYF. The CDR3 DNA reads TGTGCCAGCAGCTTGGGTCTCGCTTCGAACTCCTACGAGCAGTACTTC.

The chain employs TRBV27 and TRBJ1-1, with D possibly being TRBD1 (6 bases). The CDR3 contains 14 residues. Trimming pared 3 bases from V and 7 bases from J, leaving 15 bases between. From germline, CDR1 is MNHEY and CDR2 SMNVEV (reference sequence). CDR3 DNA sequence: TGTGCCAGCAGTTTTCCAGGGGCCCCAAATGAAGCTTTCTTT. It translates to CASSFPGAPNEAFF.

The chain uses TRBV9 and TRBJ2-3; no clear D. There are 15 residues in the CDR3. Germline assignment: CDR1 SGDLS and CDR2 YYNGEE. The germline V and J ends were trimmed by 0 bases and 0 bases, with 8 bases remaining between them. The CDR3 is CASSVGVFSTDTQYF. The CDR3 region has the DNA TGTGCCAGCAGCGTAGGAGTATTTAGCACAGATACGCAGTATTTT.

The chain carries TRBV5-6 and TRBJ1-2; perhaps TRBD1 as D (5 bases). Germline values: CDR1 SGHDT, CDR2 YYEEEE. Between the trimmed V and J ends, which lost 1 base and 3 bases, there was a span of 13 bases. This CDR3 has 15 amino acids. Written as DNA, the CDR3 is TGTGCCAGCAGCTTGTGGGGCTGGGGGGACTATGGCTACACCTTC. This translates into CASSLWGWGDYGYTF.

The CDR3 reads CASAGWPKGDTQYF. CDR3 DNA: TGTGCCAGCGCGGGCTGGCCAAAGGGGGATACGCAGTATTTT. The chain joins TRBV2 to TRBJ2-3; D may be TRBD1 or TRBD2 (5 bases each). From germline, CDR1 is SNHLY and CDR2 FYNNEI. The CDR3 has 14 residues. Trimming cost V 8 bases and J 6 bases, with 18 bases left between them.

For the CDR3, the DNA is TGTGCCAGCAGCCCCAGACCGATGAACACTGAAGCTTTCTTT. Its translation is CASSPRPMNTEAFF. V usage is TRBV11-2 and J usage is TRBJ1-1; no clear D. In germline, CDR1 is SGHAT, CDR2 FQNNGV. V dropped 5 bases and J dropped 0 bases, with 10 bases sitting between them. The CDR3 totals 14 residues. Full variable domain (outside the CDR3, taken from reference TRBV11-2 and TRBJ1-1): EAGVAQSPRYKIIEKRQSVAFWCNPISGHATLYWYQQILGQGPKLLIQFQNNGVVDDSQLPKDRFSAERLKGVDSTLKIQPAKLEDSAVYLCASSPRPMNTEAFFGQGTRLTVV.

There are a few counts of this clone. The chain has TRBV10-3 and TRBJ2-1; TRBD1 might be the D (5 bases). Germline lookup yields CDR1 ENHRY and CDR2 SYGVKD. The CDR3 loop spans 13 amino acids. Trimming pared 2 bases from V and 8 bases from J, leaving 10 bases between. CDR3 loop: CAISERPRDEQFF. Here the CDR3 DNA reads TGTGCCATCAGTGAGCGACCCAGGGATGAGCAGTTCTTC.